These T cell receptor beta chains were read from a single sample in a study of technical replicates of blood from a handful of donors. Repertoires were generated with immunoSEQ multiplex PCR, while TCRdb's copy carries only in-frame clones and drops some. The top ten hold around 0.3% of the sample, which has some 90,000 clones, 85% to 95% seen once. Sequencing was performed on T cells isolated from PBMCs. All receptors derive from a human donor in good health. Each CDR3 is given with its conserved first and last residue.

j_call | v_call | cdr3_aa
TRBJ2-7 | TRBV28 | CASSLSGYRGSRYEQYF
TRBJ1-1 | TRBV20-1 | CSAAYGEAFF
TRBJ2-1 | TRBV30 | CAWNSYYNEQFF
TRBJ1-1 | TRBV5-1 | CASSLRAENTEAFF
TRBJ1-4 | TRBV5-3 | CARSADRVGACATNEKLFF
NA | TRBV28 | CASSFSGDPYEQYF
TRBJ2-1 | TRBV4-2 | CASSRGGAGNYNEQFF
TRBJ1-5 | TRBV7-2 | CASSTRQGASQPQHF
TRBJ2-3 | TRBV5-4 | CASSKREAPTDTQYF
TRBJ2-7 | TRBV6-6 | CASSYSHEQYF
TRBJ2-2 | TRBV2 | CASSVGTGTGELFF
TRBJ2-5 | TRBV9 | CASSVVPGPAQETQYF
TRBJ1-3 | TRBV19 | CASSTFSGNTIYF
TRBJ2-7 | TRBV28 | CASSPELAGPYEQYF
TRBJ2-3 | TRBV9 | CASGKIGEADTQYF
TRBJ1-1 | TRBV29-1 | CSGGGHNTEAFF
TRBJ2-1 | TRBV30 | CAWSPGTMFYEQFF
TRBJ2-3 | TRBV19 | CASSGGLATDTQYF
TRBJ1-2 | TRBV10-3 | CAISETGQGNGYTF
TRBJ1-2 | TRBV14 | CASSQGNRDRAGGYTF
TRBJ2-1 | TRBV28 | CASKTLGLADPQSREQFF
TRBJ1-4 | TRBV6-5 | CASSYGQGARKLFF
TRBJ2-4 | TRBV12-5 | CASGLGDRTKNIQYF
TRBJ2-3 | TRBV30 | CAWIRAGGRTDTQYF
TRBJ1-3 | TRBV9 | CASSVEENSGNTIYF
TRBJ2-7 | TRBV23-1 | CASSQQGLSYEQYF
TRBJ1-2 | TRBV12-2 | CASRLWPDPRVNYGYTF
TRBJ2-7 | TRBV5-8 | CASSPGGYEQYF
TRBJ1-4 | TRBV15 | CATSREWPMNEKLFF
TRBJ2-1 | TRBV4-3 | CASSQEVGSGSPWNEQFF
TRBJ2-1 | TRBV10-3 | CASRGSGRAFYEQFF
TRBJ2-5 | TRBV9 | CASSAGTSWETQYF
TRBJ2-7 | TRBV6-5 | CASSYLSGGSSYEQYF
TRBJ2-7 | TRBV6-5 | CASSRLTLYEQYF
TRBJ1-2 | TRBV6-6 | CASGQGNGYTF
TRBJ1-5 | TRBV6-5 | CASSYREGQPQHF
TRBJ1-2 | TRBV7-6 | CASSTLGGGYTF
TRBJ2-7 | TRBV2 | CASSESQFANYEQYF
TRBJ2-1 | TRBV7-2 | CASSRTSGEQFF
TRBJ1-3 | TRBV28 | CASSLQTGIGNTIYF
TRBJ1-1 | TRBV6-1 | CASRRTYTEAFF
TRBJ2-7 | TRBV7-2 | CASTQDNSYEQYF
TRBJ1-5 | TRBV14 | CASSQEGQGAISNNQPQHF
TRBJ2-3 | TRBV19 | CASSIVARTGSTDTQYF
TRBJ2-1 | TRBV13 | CASTVRLEPMKVQFF
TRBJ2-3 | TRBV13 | CASSTADSPQYF
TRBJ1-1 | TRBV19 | CASSIRLRESEAFF
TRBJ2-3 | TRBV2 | CASRRGTDTQYF
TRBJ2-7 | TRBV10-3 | CAISESSRGSYEQYF
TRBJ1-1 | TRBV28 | CAILRTGSTEAFF
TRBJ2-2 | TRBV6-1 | CASSGDIPNTGELFF
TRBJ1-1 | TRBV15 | CATSSGRSEAFF
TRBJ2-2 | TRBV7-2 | CASSPRRATGELFF
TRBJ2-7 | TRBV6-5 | CASSYNRDYEQYF
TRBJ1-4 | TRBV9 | CASSPTGAPNEKLFF
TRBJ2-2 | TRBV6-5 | CASSYQRDTGELFF
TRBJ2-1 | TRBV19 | CASSILRELSEQFF
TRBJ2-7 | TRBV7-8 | CASSMGLAGGEQYF
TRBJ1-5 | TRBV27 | CASSLVWANNQPQHF